This TCR beta chain is from a study of PD-1 blockade in classical Hodgkin lymphoma. CDR1 and CDR2 (germline): MNHEY, SMNVEV (reference sequence). The V end lost 5 bases, the J end lost 4 bases, and 8 bases lay between the germline ends. The CDR3 length is 13 residues. Some clones are missing from TCRdb's copy, which holds only in-frame ones; the method was immunoSEQ multiplex PCR. Of 20,000 to 25,000 clones in the sample, roughly 94% were seen once. This sample's time point: newly diagnosed, previously untreated cHL patient sample. This sequence originates from a human donor with classical Hodgkin lymphoma. The sample consisted of peripheral blood mononuclear cells (PBMCs). The chain is built from TRBV27 and TRBJ2-2, with a tentative D call TRBD2 (5 bases). CDR3 protein: CASSVTSTGELFF. CDR3 DNA: TGTGCCAGCAGTGTAACTAGCACCGGGGAGCTGTTTTTT.